One and the same sample provided the 9 T cell receptor beta chains below, sequenced in a study of cytomegalovirus exposure and HLA in healthy donors. PCR primers comprised 60 Vbeta and 13 Jbeta primers. TCRdb's copy holds only in-frame clones and misses some; the assay was immunoSEQ multiplex PCR. The table has about 140,000 clones, approximately 82% seen once. Sequences were obtained from PBMCs. The receptors shown here come from a man aged 30 to 45 in good health and CMV-seropositive.

The rearrangement uses TRBV9 and TRBJ2-5; D is unresolved. Germline V gene sequence: CDR1 SGDLS, CDR2 YYNGEE. This CDR3 has 14 residues. V lost 0 bases, J lost 1 base, and 7 bases lay in between. The CDR3 protein is CASSVAGVQETQYF. The CDR3 coding sequence is TGTGCCAGCAGCGTAGCTGGAGTCCAAGAGACCCAGTACTTC.

The V call is TRBV2, the J call TRBJ2-2; TRBD1 is a possible D gene (5 bases). This CDR3 has 13 residues. Germline CDR1 is SNHLY and CDR2 is FYNNEI. The germline V and J ends were trimmed by 4 bases and 6 bases, with 9 bases remaining between them. The CDR3, as DNA: TGTGCCAGCAGTGTCGCAGGGCCCGGGGAGCTGTTTTTT. This gives the protein CASSVAGPGELFF.

The V call is TRBV7-9, the J call TRBJ2-1; 8 bases fit TRBD1. CDR1 is SEHNR, CDR2 FQNEAQ, per germline (reference sequence). This CDR3 contains 15 residues. V was clipped by 5 bases and J by 6 bases; unmatched bases: 9. In DNA form, the CDR3 reads TGTGCCAGCAGCCCATGGACAGGGATGGGCAATGAGCAGTTCTTC. Its protein product is CASSPWTGMGNEQFF.

The genes are TRBV28 and TRBJ2-3; 7 bases map to TRBD1. Germline CDR1 and CDR2: MDHEN and SYDVKM. The junction had 9 bases not matched to a gene; V was cut back by 8 bases and J by 4 bases. This CDR3 spans 14 amino acids. The CDR3 sequence: CASWVDRAADTQYF. DNA of the CDR3: TGTGCCAGCTGGGTAGACAGGGCGGCAGATACGCAGTATTTT.

For this clone: One junction end disagrees with the germline gene, perhaps due to a read error. This chain uses TRBV7-9 with TRBJ2-7, with TRBD2 identical over 7 bases. CDR3 length: 12 amino acids. CDR1 is SEHNR and CDR2 is FQNEAQ in the germline V gene (reference sequence). The CDR3 region has the DNA TGTTCCAGCAGCATCCCTAGCGGCGAGCAGTACTTC. Amino acid sequence: CSSSIPSGEQYF.

The rearrangement links TRBV11-3 to TRBJ2-7; TRBD2 aligns across 7 bases. In germline, CDR1 is SGHNT, CDR2 YENEEA. CDR3 length: 15 amino acids. After removal of 4 bases from V and 3 bases from J, the junction contained 9 bases not matched to a gene. The CDR3 loop is CASSSEASGIYEQYF. CDR3 nucleotides: TGTGCCAGCAGCTCGGAGGCTAGCGGAATCTACGAGCAGTACTTC.

The rearrangement links TRBV27 to TRBJ1-5; 10 nucleotides line up with TRBD1. The CDR3 contains 17 residues. The germline V gene encodes CDR1 MNHEY and CDR2 SMNVEV (reference sequence). V shed 1 base, J shed 3 bases, and the junction held 6 bases outside the gene matches. CDR3 sequence reads: CASSLYGTGVINQPQHF. The CDR3 DNA sequence: TGTGCCAGCAGTTTATATGGGACAGGGGTAATCAATCAGCCCCAGCATTTT.

V gene TRBV10-2 combines with J gene TRBJ1-5; no definite D call. Germline-derived CDR1 and CDR2 are WSHSY and SAAADI. Trimming shortened V by 10 bases and J by 0 bases, and 13 bases separated the two germline ends. The CDR3 length is 14 residues. CDR3 residues: CATTTGDSNQPQHF. CDR3 sequence (DNA): TGCGCCACTACAACCGGGGATAGCAATCAGCCCCAGCATTTT.

In its sample, this clone was seen once. V usage is TRBV6-1 and J usage is TRBJ1-1; D is unclear. V lost 4 bases to trimming and J lost 0 bases, with 21 bases between them. Germline V gene sequence: CDR1 MNHNS, CDR2 SASEGT. The CDR3 length is 18 residues. The CDR3 region is CASSASGIIRGMNTEAFF. The CDR3 bases are TGTGCCAGCAGTGCCAGCGGGATCATCAGAGGGATGAACACTGAAGCTTTCTTT.